This record concerns one T cell receptor beta chain sequence. Its antigen is currently unknown. Germline lookup yields CDR1 MNHEY and CDR2 SVGAGI. J lost 3 bases, V lost 2 bases, and 3 bases had no gene match. This CDR3 has 14 amino acids. The sample is drawn from a study of Tregs in tolerant kidney transplant recipients. The repertoire was sequenced with immunoSEQ multiplex PCR; TCRdb's copy has only in-frame clones and lacks some. The sample records about 46,000 clones, roughly nine tenths being singletons. General observations from the study: Tregs expanded with activated donor B cells seemed most donor-specific. Findings come from small patient numbers and require larger validation.

The chain links TRBV6-5 to TRBJ2-7, with 8 bases fitting TRBD1. The origin of this receptor is a human donor in good health. The sequenced material came from Tregs from blood. In DNA form, the CDR3 reads TGTGCCAGCAGTTACAGGGACAGGTTCTACGAGCAGTACTTC. Protein: CASSYRDRFYEQYF.